Shown below are 24 T cell receptor beta chains from a single sample sequenced in a study of T cell responses to AZD1222 COVID-19 vaccine. Repertoires were generated with immunoSEQ multiplex PCR, while TCRdb's copy carries only in-frame clones and drops some. This sample carries fewer than 150,000 clones, over 75% of them seen once, and the ten largest clones take approximately 7.6%. The sample was peripheral blood, taken on day 0 of AZD1222 vaccination. These receptors all come from an adult in good health.

The V call is TRBV28, the J call TRBJ2-7; TRBD2 matches at 10 bases. Germline CDR1 MDHEN, CDR2 SYDVKM. CDR3 length: 16 amino acids. Trimming took 3 bases from V and 0 from J; bases not matched to a gene: 5. The CDR3 loop is CASSLISSGSSYEQYF. The CDR3 DNA follows: TGTGCCAGCAGTTTGATCTCTAGCGGGAGCTCCTACGAGCAGTACTTC. The whole variable domain, remainder taken from reference TRBV28 and TRBJ2-7, is DVKVTQSSRYLVKRTGEKVFLECVQDMDHENMFWYRQDPGLGLRLIYFSYDVKMKEKGDIPEGYSVSREKKERFSLILESASTNQTSMYLCASSLISSGSSYEQYFGPGTRLTVT.

This chain connects TRBV7-7 to TRBJ2-2; D is unclear. The CDR3 runs 13 residues. Trimming pared 4 bases from V and 4 bases from J, leaving 7 bases between. Germline V gene sequence: CDR1 SSHAT, CDR2 FNYEAQ (reference sequence). DNA of the CDR3: TGTGCCAGCAGCTCGTACGGCACCGGGGAGCTGTTTTTT. It yields the protein CASSSYGTGELFF.

This clone was observed once. The chain couples TRBV5-1 to TRBJ2-1; a weak D match, TRBD1 (6 bases). CDR1 and CDR2 from the germline V gene are SGHRS and YFSETQ. The CDR3 contains 15 residues. Trimming pared 5 bases from V and 0 bases from J, leaving 12 bases between. The CDR3 nucleotides are TGCGCCAGCAGGAGCCAGGGGAACTCCTACAATGAGCAGTTCTTC. Encoded protein: CASRSQGNSYNEQFF. Looking up the rest from reference TRBV5-1 and TRBJ2-1 gives the full variable domain: KAGVTQTPRYLIKTRGQQVTLSCSPISGHRSVSWYQQTPGQGLQFLFEYFSETQRNKGNFPGRFSGRQFSNSRSEMNVSTLELGDSALYLCASRSQGNSYNEQFFGPGTRLTVL.

This clone was counted a single time. V is TRBV7-2 and J is TRBJ1-5, with D unclear. The CDR3 has 14 residues. The germline V gene has CDR1 SGHTA and CDR2 FQGNSA. V lost 1 base to trimming and J lost 0 bases, with 4 bases between them. Here the CDR3 DNA reads TGTGCCAGCAGCTTAGGGTATAGCAATCAGCCCCAGCATTTT. It codes for CASSLGYSNQPQHF. Supplemented by reference TRBV7-2 and TRBJ1-5, the full variable domain reads GAGVSQSPSNKVTEKGKDVELRCDPISGHTALYWYRQSLGQGLEFLIYFQGNSAPDKSGLPSDRFSAERTGGSVSTLTIQRTQQEDSAVYLCASSLGYSNQPQHFGDGTRLSIL.

This chain uses TRBV6-5 with TRBJ2-1; D is unclear. CDR3 length: 15 residues. V lost 4 bases and J 2 bases, leaving 12 bases between the germline ends. CDR1 is MNHEY and CDR2 is SVGAGI in the germline V gene. CDR3 residues: CASSSSTVTYNEQFF. CDR3 bases: TGTGCCAGCAGTTCATCGACCGTGACCTACAATGAGCAGTTCTTC.

The chain uses TRBV18 and TRBJ2-5; either TRBD1 or TRBD2 may fit D (5 bases each). The CDR3 covers 15 residues. V lost 0 bases, J lost 5 bases, and 13 bases lay in between. Germline CDR1 and CDR2: KGHSH and LQKENI. In DNA, the CDR3 is TGTGCCAGCTCACCACCCCGGGACCCGAGGGAGACCCAGTACTTC. It is translated as CASSPPRDPRETQYF.

V and J are TRBV6-5 and TRBJ1-2, with D possibly matching TRBD1 (5 bases). The germline V gene has CDR1 MNHEY and CDR2 SVGAGI. The CDR3 spans 14 residues. Between the trimmed V and J ends, which lost 7 bases and 2 bases, there was a span of 14 bases. The CDR3 protein is CASTDEGQNYGYTF. CDR3 sequence (DNA): TGTGCCAGCACCGACGAGGGGCAGAACTATGGCTACACCTTC.

The chain is built from TRBV2 and TRBJ2-2; D possibly matches TRBD1 or TRBD2 (6 bases each). V was pared by 9 bases and J by 2 bases, with 16 bases between. Germline V CDR1 and CDR2: SNHLY, FYNNEI. This CDR3 is 15 amino acids long. As DNA, the CDR3 is TGTGCCAGGGCAAGGGGGGCTACTAACACCGGGGAGCTGTTTTTT. Its protein product is CARARGATNTGELFF. Supplemented by reference TRBV2 and TRBJ2-2, the full variable domain reads EPEVTQTPSHQVTQMGQEVILRCVPISNHLYFYWYRQILGQKVEFLVSFYNNEISEKSEIFDDQFSVERPDGSNFTLKIRSTKLEDSAMYFCARARGATNTGELFFGEGSRLTVL.

The rearrangement links TRBV30 to TRBJ2-3; unclear D gene. Germline lookup yields CDR1 GTSNPN and CDR2 SVGIG (reference sequence). V was cut by 5 bases and J by 4 bases, with 13 bases left in between. The CDR3 contains 13 residues. The CDR3 region has the DNA TGTGCCTGGGGCCTGCGGCGCGCAGATACGCAGTATTTT. Protein: CAWGLRRADTQYF.

The J gene is TRBJ1-6, the V gene TRBV5-1, with a possible D match to TRBD1 (6 bases). Trimming took 4 bases from V and 6 from J, leaving 14 bases between them. The CDR3 spans 15 residues. CDR1 is SGHRS and CDR2 is YFSETQ in the germline V gene. The CDR3 protein is CASSPGVSLNSPLHF. In DNA, the CDR3 is TGCGCCAGCAGCCCAGGGGTCTCCCTTAATTCACCCCTCCACTTT.

This chain links TRBV7-3 with TRBJ2-7; D possibly uses TRBD1 or TRBD2 (5 bases each). V lost 5 bases to trimming and J lost 3 bases, with 17 bases between them. The germline CDR1 and CDR2 sequences are SGHTA and FQGTGA. The CDR3 contains 15 residues. The CDR3 here is CASSPSTGRNYEQYF. In DNA, the CDR3 is TGTGCCAGCAGCCCTTCGACGGGACGAAACTACGAGCAGTACTTC. The full variable domain, its missing parts supplied by reference TRBV7-3 and TRBJ2-7, is GAGVSQTPSNKVTEKGKYVELRCDPISGHTALYWYRQSLGQGPEFLIYFQGTGAADDSGLPNDRFFAVRPEGSVSTLKIQRTERGDSAVYLCASSPSTGRNYEQYFGPGTRLTVT.

The V call is TRBV7-8, the J call TRBJ2-1; D is unclear. The CDR3 sequence is 10 residues long. The V gene's germline CDR1 is SGHVS and CDR2 FQNEAQ. The germline V and J ends were trimmed by 1 base and 9 bases, with 1 base remaining between them. DNA for the CDR3: TGTGCCAGCAGCTTAGTTGAGCAGTTCTTC. Its protein product is CASSLVEQFF. Looking up the rest from reference TRBV7-8 and TRBJ2-1 gives the full variable domain: GAGVSQSPRYKVAKRGQDVALRCDPISGHVSLFWYQQALGQGPEFLTYFQNEAQLDKSGLPSDRFFAERPEGSVSTLKIQRTQQEDSAVYLCASSLVEQFFGPGTRLTVL.

The J gene is TRBJ1-1, the V gene TRBV9; 8 bases line up with TRBD1. CDR1 SGDLS and CDR2 YYNGEE come from the germline V gene. The CDR3 sequence is 14 residues long. V trimming: 4 bases; J trimming: 7 bases; junction bases outside the gene matches: 9. The CDR3 DNA reads TGTGCCAGCAGCTCCCGTGGACAGGGAGGTGAAGCTTTCTTT. Its protein is CASSSRGQGGEAFF.

The chain combines TRBV10-3 with TRBJ1-1; D uncertain. Germline CDR1 and CDR2: ENHRY and SYGVKD. CDR3 size: 13 residues. Trimming pared 3 bases from V and 4 bases from J, leaving 9 bases between. DNA of the CDR3: TGTGCCATCAGTGACCGCTCCCCCACTGAAGCTTTCTTT. Encoded protein: CAISDRSPTEAFF.

The chain carries TRBV28 and TRBJ1-1, with 10 bases matching TRBD1. From germline, CDR1 is MDHEN and CDR2 SYDVKM. V shed 5 bases and J 6 bases; nucleotides not matched to a gene: 6. The CDR3 has 14 residues. This CDR3 is CASSRQGAGPEAFF. The DNA of the CDR3 is TGTGCCAGCAGTAGACAGGGGGCAGGACCTGAAGCTTTCTTT.

The table lists this clone with many counts. The chain has TRBV3-1 (or the pseudogene TRBV3-2) and TRBJ2-2; D is possibly TRBD2 (5 bases). This CDR3 comprises 15 residues. Between the trimmed V and J ends, which lost 0 bases and 7 bases, there was a span of 12 bases. Germline V gene lookup returns CDR1 LGHDT and CDR2 YNNKEL (reference sequence). CDR3 residues: CASSQDLASRGELFF. As DNA, the CDR3 is TGTGCCAGCAGCCAAGATTTGGCTAGCCGCGGGGAGCTGTTTTTT.

This clone appeared once. The chain joins TRBV5-1 to TRBJ2-7; 7 bases fit TRBD2. This CDR3 is built from 16 residues. The germline CDR1 and CDR2 sequences are SGHRS and YFSETQ. After removal of 0 bases from V and 4 bases from J, the junction contained 10 bases not matched to a gene. This CDR3 is CASSLGGPNGGYEQYF. The CDR3 DNA reads TGCGCCAGCAGCTTGGGGGGACCCAACGGGGGGTACGAGCAGTACTTC. Full variable domain (outside the CDR3, taken from reference TRBV5-1 and TRBJ2-7): KAGVTQTPRYLIKTRGQQVTLSCSPISGHRSVSWYQQTPGQGLQFLFEYFSETQRNKGNFPGRFSGRQFSNSRSEMNVSTLELGDSALYLCASSLGGPNGGYEQYFGPGTRLTVT.

V is TRBV19 and J is TRBJ1-2; D remains unclear. The V end lost 3 bases, the J end lost 2 bases, and 4 bases lay between the germline ends. The CDR3 is made up of 12 amino acids. Germline CDR1 reads LNHDA; CDR2 reads SQIVND (reference sequence). The CDR3 DNA follows: TGTGCCAGTAGTATCCTAAACTATGGCTACACCTTC. Amino acid sequence: CASSILNYGYTF. Full variable domain (outside the CDR3, taken from reference TRBV19 and TRBJ1-2): DGGITQSPKYLFRKEGQNVTLSCEQNLNHDAMYWYRQDPGQGLRLIYYSQIVNDFQKGDIAEGYSVSREKKESFPLTVTSAQKNPTAFYLCASSILNYGYTFGSGTRLTVV.

The rearrangement links TRBV5-1 to TRBJ2-3; TRBD1 aligns across 8 bases. CDR1 is SGHRS and CDR2 is YFSETQ in the germline V gene. The CDR3 runs 16 residues. Unmatched junction bases numbered 11, after V lost 3 bases and J lost 5 bases. CDR3 coding DNA: TGCGCCAGCAGCTCCTTACAGGGGGAAAGGAGAGATACGCAGTATTTT. Amino acids: CASSSLQGERRDTQYF.

The rearrangement links TRBV19 to TRBJ2-7; the match to TRBD1 covers 8 bases. This CDR3 region has 15 residues. Unmatched junction bases numbered 10, after V lost 6 bases and J lost 3 bases. Germline values: CDR1 LNHDA, CDR2 SQIVND (reference sequence). This chain's CDR3 is CASSIRRGQDYEQYF. Here the CDR3 DNA reads TGTGCCAGTAGCATCAGAAGGGGACAGGACTACGAGCAGTACTTC.

This chain links TRBV19 with TRBJ2-5; D not resolved. CDR1 is LNHDA and CDR2 is SQIVND in the germline V gene (reference sequence). Between the trimmed V and J ends, which lost 4 bases and 5 bases, there was a span of 14 bases. This CDR3 has 14 amino acids. The CDR3 DNA is TGTGCCAGTAGTACCCGACCCGTTCAGGAGACCCAGTACTTC. Its translation is CASSTRPVQETQYF.

The V call is TRBV6-5, the J call TRBJ1-1; a possible D gene is TRBD1 (6 bases). The length of the CDR3 is 12 residues. Germline loops: CDR1 MNHEY, CDR2 SVGAGI. Trimming removed 6 bases from V and 7 bases from J, with 12 bases in between. The CDR3 bases are TGTGCCAGCAGATTGGACAGACGTGAAGCTTTCTTT. Residues: CASRLDRREAFF.

This rearrangement joins TRBV6-1 to TRBJ1-6, with TRBD1 identical over 9 bases. J lost 10 bases, V lost 2 bases, and 6 bases had no gene match. This CDR3 contains 15 residues. Germline assignment: CDR1 MNHNS and CDR2 SASEGT. The CDR3 bases are TGTGCCAGCAGTGAATGGGACAGGGAGGGCTCACCCCTCCACTTT. Translating it yields CASSEWDREGSPLHF.

The V and J genes are TRBV2 and TRBJ2-1; no reliable D call. Germline V lookup: CDR1 SNHLY, CDR2 FYNNEI. V was trimmed by 0 bases and J by 8 bases, leaving 14 bases between them. The CDR3 is 15 amino acids. Written as DNA, the CDR3 is TGTGCCAGCAGTGAAGCGTCAGGCGGTCGAGATGAGCAGTTCTTC. This sequence encodes CASSEASGGRDEQFF.